This T cell receptor (beta chain) was identified during a study of T cells in Graves' hyperthyroidism and ophthalmopathy (dated by TCRdb to the late 2010s). Broadly, across the study: A discovery cohort of about a hundred patients, 43 with Graves' ophthalmopathy and under 60 with stable Graves' hyperthyroidism, was used to find distinguishing TCR V-J signatures. For training and testing, the 95 to 100 patients in the discovery cohort were randomly divided in a 7:3 ratio. Thyroid tissue and blood T-cell repertoires from about six Graves' hyperthyroidism patients were also compared in the study. According to the paper, TCR Vbeta CDR3 sequencing was carried out on 120 to 150 peripheral blood samples, which came from some 41 ophthalmopathy, fewer than 80 hyperthyroidism and some 17 progressor patients. After blood sampling, hyperthyroidism patients were treated with methimazole at a starting dose of 30 mg daily, and ophthalmopathy patients were treated with high-dose intravenous methylprednisolone. Prospective prediction of ophthalmopathy was tested in an independent validation cohort of approximately 19 hyperthyroidism patients and 15 to 17 patients who later progressed to ophthalmopathy.

Amplification of TCR beta CDR3 regions was carried out from RNA transcripts. The TCR CDR3 was subjected to a first round of RT-PCR using the HTBI primer set and the Qiagen OneStep RT-PCR kit. The libraries were constructed in a second round of multiplex PCR and then size-selected and purified. Libraries were sequenced paired-end with 100 bp reads on an Illumina HiSeq2000. Processing in the source paper ran as follows. Raw data were processed with SOAPnuke, discarding reads with adapters, uncalled bases, mean Phred below 15, or no exact constant-primer or identifier match. COPE v1.2.5 was used to merge high-quality paired reads, and clonotypes were defined as unique nucleotide sequences. MiTCR v1.1 was used to align the clonotypes against IMGT TRBV, TRBD and TRBJ reference segments. The analysis was restricted to V-J combinations with a frequency above 0.0001, which together covered about 99% of the repertoires. The TCS score was defined as the ratio of F50 (clonal expansion) to E x V (chaos), calculated using BLOSUM62-based TCRdist between CDR3 peptides within each V-J. Welch's t-statistics and random forest reduced roughly 540 V-J features to about 13, which were used in a naive Bayes classifier (R e1071). The similarity between thyroid and blood repertoires was quantified using the Morisita-Horn index. The public reads were quality trimmed at Q25 with fastp and then assembled into clones with MiXCR by TCRdb, keeping productive beta chains. Rows merge per CDR3 protein into single entries with the most common DNA and genes. These V and J calls rely on TCRdb rather than the paper's analysis. The sample table holds roughly 510,000 distinct CDR3 sequences, of which 46% were seen once. The top ten clones comprise approximately 44% of the sample.

Including cysteine and phenylalanine, the CDR3 has 15 amino acids. Kept here is only the CDR3 DNA, which spans 45 bases and is read in frame from base 1. For CDR1 and CDR2, the germline V gene lists SGHAT and FQNNGV. Exclusion was applied to patients with uncontrolled infections, other autoimmune diseases, pregnancy or lactation. Clinical symptoms, serum thyroxine and TRAb, thyroid ultrasound, and orbital computed tomography formed the basis for the diagnoses. Total RNA was extracted using Trizol reagent, and RNA quality was assessed on an Agilent 2100 Bioanalyzer. About this clonotype itself: Its antigen specificity is not known. With a much larger clone just one base away, this may be a read error.

Overall results and qualifications from the work: Blood samples also contained most of the expanded thyroid clonotypes (frequency above 0.001), which suggests that blood repertoires may reflect thyroid immune responses. During validation, the model predicted progression to ophthalmopathy a median of around six months ahead of onset, with around 71% sensitivity and 72.22% specificity. In cross-validation, a model built on a 13 V-J signature told ophthalmopathy apart from stable hyperthyroidism with approximately 90% sensitivity and approximately 81% specificity, and in testing the same model reached 80%/75%. No statistical method was used to set the sample size in advance, and investigators knew the group allocation.

Sequenced material: peripheral blood or thyroid tissue (not recorded which). The V and J genes are TRBV11-2 and TRBJ2-7; the D gene is possibly TRBD2, with 6 bases matching. This receptor was obtained from an adult woman with Graves' disease, either hyperthyroidism or ophthalmopathy (not recorded which). The sequence in DNA is TGTGCCAGCAGCTTGGGGGGTCGAAGCTGGGACGAGCAGCACTTC. Translation gives CASSLGGRSWDEQHF.